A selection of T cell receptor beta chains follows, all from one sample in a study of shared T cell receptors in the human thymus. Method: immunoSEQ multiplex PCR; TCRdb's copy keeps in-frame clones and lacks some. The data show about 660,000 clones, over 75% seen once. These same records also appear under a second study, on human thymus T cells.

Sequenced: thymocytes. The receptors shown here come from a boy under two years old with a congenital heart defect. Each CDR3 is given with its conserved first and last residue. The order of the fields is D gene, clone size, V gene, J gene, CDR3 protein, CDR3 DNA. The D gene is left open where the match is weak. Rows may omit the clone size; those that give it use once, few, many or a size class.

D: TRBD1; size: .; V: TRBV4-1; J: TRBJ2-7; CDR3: CASSLKRTGLGYEQYF; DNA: TGCGCCAGCAGCCTGAAAAGGACAGGGTTGGGCTACGAGCAGTACTTC
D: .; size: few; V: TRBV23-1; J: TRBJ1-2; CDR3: CASSPIYGYTF; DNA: TGCGCCAGCAGCCCTATATATGGCTACACCTTC
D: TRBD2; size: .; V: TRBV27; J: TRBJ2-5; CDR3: CASSLSPGTSGANPKETQYF; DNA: TGTGCCAGCAGTTTATCGCCGGGGACTAGCGGAGCCAACCCGAAAGAGACCCAGTACTTC
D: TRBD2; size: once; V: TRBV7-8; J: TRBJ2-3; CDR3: CASSLVAGGVGSTDTQYF; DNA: TGTGCCAGCAGCTTAGTAGCGGGAGGCGTAGGTAGCACAGATACGCAGTATTTT
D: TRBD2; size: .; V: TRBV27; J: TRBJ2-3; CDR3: CASRSGTSGSEDTQYF; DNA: TGTGCCAGCAGGAGCGGGACTAGCGGGAGTGAGGATACGCAGTATTTT
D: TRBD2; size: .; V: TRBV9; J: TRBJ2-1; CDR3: CASSFGTSGRTTGNEQFF; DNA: TGTGCCAGCAGCTTTGGGACTAGCGGGAGGACAACTGGCAATGAGCAGTTCTTC
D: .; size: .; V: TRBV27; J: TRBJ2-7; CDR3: CASSLGAGRYEQYF; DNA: TGTGCCAGCAGTTTAGGGGCAGGGCGGTACGAGCAGTACTTC
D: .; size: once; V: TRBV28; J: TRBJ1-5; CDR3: CANSPDGGSLNQPQHF; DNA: TGTGCCAACTCCCCAGACGGGGGTTCCCTCAATCAGCCCCAGCATTTT
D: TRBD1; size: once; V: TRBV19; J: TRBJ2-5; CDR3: CASSPGTGQETQYF; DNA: TGTGCCAGTAGTCCCGGGACAGGGCAAGAGACCCAGTACTTC
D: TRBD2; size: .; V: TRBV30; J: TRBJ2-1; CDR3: CAWSLAGVYNEQFF; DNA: TGTGCCTGGAGCCTGGCGGGGGTCTACAATGAGCAGTTCTTC
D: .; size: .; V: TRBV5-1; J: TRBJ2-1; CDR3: CASSPRPHEQFF; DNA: TGCGCCAGCAGCCCTAGGCCCCATGAGCAGTTCTTC
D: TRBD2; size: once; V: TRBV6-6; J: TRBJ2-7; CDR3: CASSQGLAPIYEQYF; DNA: TGTGCCAGCAGTCAGGGACTAGCGCCTATCTACGAGCAGTACTTC
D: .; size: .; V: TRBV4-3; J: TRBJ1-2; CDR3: CASSHRQGNNYGYTF; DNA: TGCGCCAGCAGCCACCGACAAGGAAATAACTATGGCTACACCTTC
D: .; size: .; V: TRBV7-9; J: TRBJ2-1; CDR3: CASSLTSDEQFF; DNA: TGTGCCAGCAGCTTAACGTCGGATGAGCAGTTCTTC
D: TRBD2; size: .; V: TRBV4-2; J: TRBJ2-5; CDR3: CASSQGLAGVGWGETQYF; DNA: TGTGCCAGCAGCCAGGGGCTAGCGGGAGTAGGTTGGGGAGAGACCCAGTACTTC
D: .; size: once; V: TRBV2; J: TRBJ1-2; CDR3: CASSEKGGYYGYTF; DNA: TGTGCCAGCAGTGAAAAGGGAGGCTACTATGGCTACACCTTC
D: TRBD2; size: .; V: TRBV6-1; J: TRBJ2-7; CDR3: CASSEVGTSTYEQYF; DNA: TGTGCCAGCAGTGAAGTCGGGACTAGTACCTACGAGCAGTACTTC
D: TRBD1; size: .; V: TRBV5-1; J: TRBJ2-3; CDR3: CASSTPGQGLTSTDTQYF; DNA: TGCGCCAGCAGTACACCGGGACAGGGACTCACTAGCACAGATACGCAGTATTTT
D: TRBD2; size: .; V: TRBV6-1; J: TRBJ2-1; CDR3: CASSERTSGIYNEQFF; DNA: TGTGCCAGCAGTGAACGGACTAGCGGGATCTACAATGAGCAGTTCTTC
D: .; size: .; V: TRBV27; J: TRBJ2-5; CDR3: CASRGARRETQYF; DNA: TGTGCCAGCCGAGGAGCCCGCCGAGAGACCCAGTACTTC
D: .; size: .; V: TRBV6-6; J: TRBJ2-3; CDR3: CASSYSWTENTQYF; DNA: TGTGCCAGCAGTTACTCCTGGACTGAAAATACGCAGTATTTT
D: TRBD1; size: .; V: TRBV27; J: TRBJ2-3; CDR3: CASSFFLGTGSDTQYF; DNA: TGTGCCAGCAGTTTTTTTCTTGGGACAGGGTCGGATACGCAGTATTTT